This T cell receptor (beta chain) was captured by sequencing in a study of blood T cell repertoires in COVID-19. Method: immunoSEQ multiplex PCR; TCRdb's copy keeps in-frame clones and lacks some. The data show more than 250,000 clones, 92% seen once. Sequencing was carried out using PBMCs or T cells enriched from blood (not recorded which). The receptor was isolated from a woman under 40 who had recovered from COVID-19.

The CDR3 here is CSASRDTGTEAFF. The CDR3 nucleotides read TGCAGTGCTAGTAGGGACACAGGCACTGAAGCTTTCTTT. J is TRBJ1-1 and V is TRBV20-1, with D possibly TRBD1 on 6 matching bases. The CDR3 runs to 13 residues. Germline values: CDR1 DFQATT, CDR2 SNEGSKA (reference sequence). The V and J ends lost 3 bases and 4 bases respectively, with 12 bases between them.